This T cell receptor (beta chain) appears in the sequencing data of a study of shared clonotypes between healthy human individuals. General study results and limits: The rarefaction results pointed to incomplete sorted-subset sequencing despite large depth. A generally larger estimated richness was seen in naive subsets than in memory subsets.

For this clone: Its antigen is as yet unknown.

Per the original methods: ImmunoSEQ gave junction-only sequences without quality scores, so filtering differed. Using immunoSEQ multiplex PCR, the repertoire was profiled, and TCRdb retains in-frame clones only, with some absent. V, J and clone size derive from that table, while D and trimming were established from the DNA sequence. The sample has more than 850,000 clones; about 84% are singletons. Sequenced material: memory CD4+ T cells from PBMCs. Described subset: CD45RA-negative fraction. This receptor was obtained from a man aged 18-30 years in good health. Some clones in this sample may be carry-over from other donors' samples.

In nucleotides, the CDR3 is TGTGCCACCAGAAGAAATTCTGGGGGCAATCAGCCCCAGCATTTT. Residues: CATRRNSGGNQPQHF. This chain connects TRBV27 to TRBJ1-5, with no clear D. The germline V and J ends were trimmed by 10 bases and 2 bases, with 18 bases remaining between them. The CDR3 is 15 amino acids. Germline V gene data show CDR1 as MNHEY and CDR2 as SMNVEV (reference sequence).